This TCR beta chain originates from a study of blood T cell repertoires in COVID-19. Study-level information: Both acute and convalescent COVID-19 samples were obtained from the United States, Italy and Spain. From T cells, B-cell-depleted T cells, or PBMCs came the material, which was cDNA or gDNA.

Trimming left V 1 base short and J 0 bases short, with 10 bases between. CDR1 SEHNR and CDR2 FQNEAQ come from the germline V gene (reference sequence). The CDR3 is 15 residues long. Original processing notes: The assay estimated nucleated cells by amplifying reference gene primers. Clones were read by immunoSEQ multiplex PCR, and TCRdb kept only the in-frame ones, dropping some. That table gives V, J and clone size, and the DNA gave D and trimming. The table lists about 220,000 clones, 65% to 90% of them singletons. Sequenced sample: peripheral blood. This rearrangement joins TRBV7-9 to TRBJ2-7; no clear D gene. The clonotype originates from a human donor in a cohort sampled during active COVID-19. The chain's CDR3 is CASSLGAVSSYEQYF. Here the CDR3 DNA reads TGTGCCAGCAGCTTAGGGGCCGTTAGCTCCTACGAGCAGTACTTC. The full variable domain, with the rest looked up from reference TRBV7-9 and TRBJ2-7, is DTGVSQNPRHKITKRGQNVTFRCDPISEHNRLYWYRQTLGQGPEFLTYFQNEAQLEKSRLLSDRFSAERPKGSFSTLEIQRTEQGDSAMYLCASSLGAVSSYEQYFGPGTRLTVT.